The clone carrying this T cell receptor beta chain has a count of ten or more. V lost 5 bases and J 5 bases, leaving 15 bases between the germline ends. The CDR3 contains 14 residues. Germline V CDR1 and CDR2: SGHDN, FVKESK. This entry comes from a study of blood T cell repertoires in COVID-19. In the study overall: The samples span acute and convalescent COVID-19 from the United States, Italy and Spain. T cells, B-cell-depleted T cells, or PBMCs supplied cDNA or gDNA.

As processed by the authors: Estimation of nucleated cell counts relied on the amplification of reference gene primers. Sequenced by immunoSEQ multiplex PCR; TCRdb stores in-frame clones only, minus some. That table gives V, J and clone size, and the DNA gave D and trimming. The repertoire includes approximately 200,000 clones, 88% of them detected once, and roughly 2.5% sits in the top ten. The chain recombines TRBV14 with TRBJ1-1; D is unresolved. The clonotype comes from a woman in her sixties or seventies with acute or convalescent COVID-19. The source material was peripheral blood. CDR3 sequence reads: CASSSPSVRTEAFF. CDR3 sequence (DNA): TGTGCCAGCAGCAGCCCATCCGTTCGTACTGAAGCTTTCTTT.